These 27 T cell receptor delta chains were sequenced from one sample in a study of γδ T cells in repeated Plasmodium falciparum infection. Vgamma9/Vdelta2+ and Vdelta2-negative gammadelta T cells were flow-sorted from PBMC for bulk sequencing. TCRdb redid the clone calls on the multiplex PCR reads with CATT. The sample consists of 90,000 to 95,000 delta-chain clones, 0.9% to 1% of them appearing once. Sequences were obtained from gamma-delta T cells from blood. Receptors originate from a pool of human donors (malaria-infected and uninfected, not separated).

This clone was counted ten times or more. The protein that TCRdb holds for this DNA derives from a much larger clone and differs from the translated DNA at residue 12, which likely indicates a read error; the protein shown here is translated from the DNA. For the CDR3, the DNA is TGTGCCTGTGACACCTTAGCTGGGGGACCTGCCCCCACCGATAAACTCATCTTT. Protein: CACDTLAGGPAPTDKLIF. The chain carries TRDV2 and TRDJ1, with 8 nucleotides matching TRDD3. Here the J gene came from matching the DNA to germline, since TCRdb omits it. Trimming cost V 0 bases and J 1 base; bases outside gene matches: 12. CDR3 size: 18 residues. Germline lookup yields CDR1 GEAIGNYY and CDR2 EKD.

This clone was seen more than once but under ten times. The protein in TCRdb stems from a much larger clone and differs at residue 10 from this DNA's translation, likely a read error; here the protein is translated from the DNA. The chain uses TRDV2 and TRDJ1; D ambiguous. No J gene is reported in TCRdb; it was inferred here by comparing the DNA with germline. Germline loops: CDR1 GEAIGNYY, CDR2 EKD. V was cut by 3 bases and J by 0 bases, with 22 bases left in between. The CDR3 length is 18 residues. The CDR3 spells CACDAVLGVRSNTDKLIF. DNA for the CDR3: TGTGCCTGTGACGCAGTTTTAGGTGTGAGATCGAACACCGATAAACTCATCTTT.

Points on this clone: This DNA's translation and the protein TCRdb lists, from a much larger clone, do not match at residue 4, likely due to a read error; the protein shown is translated from the DNA. The chain joins TRDV1 to TRDJ1; tentative D call: TRDD2 (6 bases). The CDR3 runs to 23 residues. Germline V gene sequence: CDR1 TSWWSYY, CDR2 QGS. The CDR3 loop reads CALEERRILRLREYDGYTDKLIF. The DNA of the CDR3 is TGTGCTCTTGAGGAAAGGAGGATCCTACGTTTACGGGAGTACGACGGGTACACCGATAAACTCATCTTT.

Concerning this clone: The protein held in TCRdb is that of a much larger clone and does not match this DNA's translation at residue 5, likely because of a read error; the protein shown is translated from the DNA. The genes are TRDV1 and TRDJ1; 13 bases align to TRDD3. The germline V gene encodes CDR1 TSWWSYY and CDR2 QGS. This CDR3 comprises 22 residues. Germline trimming cut 4 bases from V and 0 bases from J; bases unmatched to any gene: 20. The CDR3 coding sequence is TGTGCTCTTGGGGGACTACGGCGATACTGGGGGATACGCTATCCTAACACCGATAAACTCATCTTT. Residues: CALGGLRRYWGIRYPNTDKLIF.

The table lists this clone with a few counts. The TCRdb record carries a much larger clone's protein, which differs from this DNA's translation at residues 3 and 8; a read error is the likely cause, and the protein listed here is the DNA translation. The chain has TRDV1 and TRDJ2, with D possibly matching TRDD3 (6 bases). The J gene is absent in TCRdb and was assigned here via DNA matching to germline. Germline CDR1 and CDR2: TSWWSYY and QGS. There are 19 residues in the CDR3. This CDR3 is CAPGERGAFYWVLTAQLFF. The DNA for the CDR3 is TGTGCTCCTGGGGAACGGGGTGCCTTTTACTGGGTCCTGACAGCACAACTCTTCTTT.

This clone was detected only a few times. The amino acid sequence in TCRdb belongs to a much larger clone and departs from this DNA's translation at residue 5, likely a sequencing read error; the sequence shown is translated from the DNA. CDR3 loop: CALGGPPFPPTTKLIF. CDR3 sequence (DNA): TGTGCTCTTGGGGGACCCCCGTTCCCTCCCACGACGAAACTCATCTTT. The gene calls are TRDV1 and TRDJ1, with D hard to call. Assignment of the J gene here rests on matching the DNA to germline, because TCRdb gives none. The CDR3 length is 16 residues. Germline-derived CDR1 and CDR2 are TSWWSYY and QGS. V lost 4 bases and J lost 8, with 23 bases in between.

This clone was seen only a few times. One base separates it from a far larger clone, so it is likely a read error. Other DNA variants within this sample encode the same CDR3. V is TRDV2 and J is TRDJ2; D is possibly TRDD3 (6 bases). Here the J gene came from matching the DNA to germline, since TCRdb omits it. The CDR3 spans 17 residues. The germline gives CDR1 GEAIGNYY, CDR2 EKD. This CDR3 reads CACDTVLGTNLTAQLFF. The CDR3 DNA is TGTGCTTGTGACACCGTACTGGGAACGAACCTGACAGCACAACTCTTCTTT.

This clone was counted only a few times. The likely explanation is a read error, given a far larger clone one base away. Additional DNA sequences in this sample encode the identical CDR3. The gene calls are TRDV1 and TRDJ1; 10 bases line up with TRDD3. The J gene was missing in TCRdb and was found by matching the end of the DNA to germline. Per the germline V gene, CDR1 is TSWWSYY and CDR2 is QGS. The CDR3 is 20 amino acids. In DNA, the CDR3 is TGTGCTCTTGGGGACACCTTCCCTTCCGGGGGGATACGGCACACCGACAAACTCATCTTT. Translating gives CALGDTFPSGGIRHTDKLIF.

Ten or more counts support this clone. A far larger clone lies a single base away; this is likely a read error. Within the sample, other DNA sequences also encode this same CDR3. The V gene is TRDV1, the J gene TRDJ1; 9 bases are shared with TRDD3. Germline CDR1 TSWWSYY, CDR2 QGS. The CDR3 extends over 17 amino acids. Here the CDR3 reads CALGEPGDTPSTDKLIF. CDR3 nucleotides: TGCGCTCTTGGGGAACCGGGGGATACCCCCTCCACCGATAAACTCATCTTT.

This clone was seen more than once but under ten times. The protein TCRdb gives is from a much larger clone and does not agree with this DNA's translation at residue 16, likely a read error; the protein shown here comes from the DNA. The chain joins TRDV1 to TRDJ1; D may be TRDD3 (5 bases). Per germline, CDR1 TSWWSYY and CDR2 QGS. The CDR3 consists of 18 residues. The CDR3 DNA sequence: TGTGCTCTTGGGGCACTTCGCCGGGGACGGGTCCACACCGATAAACCCATCTTT. Residues: CALGALRRGRVHTDKPIF.

On this clone itself: A far more abundant clone sits one base away, making this likely a read error. Different DNA sequences within this sample yield the same CDR3. The rearrangement links TRDV1 to TRDJ1; D not resolved. Germline CDR1 is TSWWSYY and CDR2 is QGS. The CDR3 length is 28 residues. The V gene lost 0 bases and the J gene lost 0 bases, with 47 bases spanning the gap. The CDR3 here is CALGELPFPPLATKKYLRVLAYTDKLIF. In nucleotides, the CDR3 is TGTGCTCTTGGGGAACTTCCGTTTCCCCCTCTGGCTACTAAGAAGTATTTACGGGTCCTTGCTTACACCGATAAACTCATCTTT.

This clone was counted a few times. The mismatch at residue 8 between this DNA's translation and the TCRdb protein of a much larger clone likely reflects a read error; the protein shown is translated from the DNA. The genes are TRDV2 and TRDJ1; D gene unclear. The CDR3 covers 16 residues. V gave up 3 bases and J gave up 0 bases, with 16 bases separating them. In germline, CDR1 is GEAIGNYY, CDR2 EKD. CDR3 in DNA: TGTGCCTGTGACCGCCTAGGACACCTTAACACCGATAAACTCATCTTT. This codes for CACDRLGHLNTDKLIF.

Notes on this clone: The protein TCRdb gives is from a much larger clone and does not agree with this DNA's translation at residue 18, likely a read error; the protein shown here comes from the DNA. V usage is TRDV2 and J usage is TRDJ1; TRDD3 aligns across 9 bases. This CDR3 has 20 amino acids. Looked up from germline, CDR1 is GEAIGNYY and CDR2 is EKD. CDR3 nucleotide sequence: TGTGCCTGTGACACCTTCTTACACTGGGGGAACCCCTTGGGGACCGATAAACCCATCTTT. This translates into CACDTFLHWGNPLGTDKPIF.

This clone was detected a few times. A read error likely explains why the TCRdb protein, taken from a much larger clone, differs from this DNA's translation at residue 5; the protein shown is translated from the DNA. J is TRDJ1 and V is TRDV1; a possible D gene is TRDD3 (6 bases). TCRdb is silent on the J gene; assignment here came from matching the DNA to germline. This CDR3 contains 19 residues. Germline loops: CDR1 TSWWSYY, CDR2 QGS. Trimming cost V 4 bases and J 4 bases, with 28 bases left between them. The CDR3 loop is CALGGLGKWWASRDDKLIF. CDR3 coding DNA: TGTGCTCTTGGGGGACTGGGAAAATGGTGGGCCTCCCGGGACGATAAACTCATCTTT.

Points on this clone: A far larger clone differs by one base, so this is likely a read error. This same CDR3 is encoded by further DNA sequences in the sample. The rearrangement uses TRDV1 and TRDJ1, with 12 bases aligning to TRDD3. As TCRdb names no J gene, one was assigned here on the basis of a DNA match to germline. Germline loops: CDR1 TSWWSYY, CDR2 QGS. The V gene end was trimmed by 1 base and the J gene end by 1 base; junction bases not matched to a gene: 28. The CDR3 is made up of 25 amino acids. This chain's CDR3 is CALGEPVDLREPWGIRTGCTDKLIF. The CDR3, as DNA: TGTGCTCTTGGGGAACCTGTCGACCTTCGAGAACCCTGGGGGATACGCACGGGTTGCACCGATAAACTCATCTTT.

This clone was found a few times. A far larger clone is a single base away, which makes a read error likely. Other DNA sequences of this sample code for an identical CDR3. The V gene is TRDV2, the J gene TRDJ1; 12 bases agree with TRDD3. TCRdb supplies no J gene; here it was assigned by aligning the nucleotide sequence to germline. Germline assignment: CDR1 GEAIGNYY and CDR2 EKD. V gave up 1 base and J gave up 5 bases; unmatched junction bases: 13. This CDR3 is 18 amino acids long. DNA for the CDR3: TGTGCCTGTGACACGATTACTGGGGGATACTCGTCCACTGATAAACTCATCTTT. Its translation: CACDTITGGYSSTDKLIF.

This clone was seen a few times. A far larger clone is one nucleotide away, so this likely arose from a read error. The same CDR3 arises from other DNA sequences in this sample as well. Written as DNA, the CDR3 is TGTGCTCTTGGGGACCTCTCCGCAGTACTGGGATACACCGATAAACTCATCTTT. It is translated as CALGDLSAVLGYTDKLIF. The chain couples TRDV1 to TRDJ1; possible D gene TRDD3, 6 bases. Here the J gene was assigned by germline matching of the DNA, as TCRdb has none. With 3 bases removed from V and 0 bases from J, the gap between germline ends came to 20 bases. The germline gives CDR1 TSWWSYY, CDR2 QGS. This CDR3 has 18 amino acids.

This clone was recorded a few times. The protein given by TCRdb reflects a much larger clone and differs at residue 10 from this DNA's translation, likely from a read error; the protein shown is the DNA's translation. The chain has TRDV2 and TRDJ1, with TRDD3 as a possible D gene (5 bases). The CDR3 totals 15 residues. Germline lookup yields CDR1 GEAIGNYY and CDR2 EKD. Trimming cost V 1 base and J 2 bases, with 13 bases left between them. The CDR3 DNA is TGTGCCTGTGACACGCTTCGGATAAAGACCGATAAACTCATCTTT. This encodes CACDTLRIKTDKLIF.

This clone was picked up a small number of times. TCRdb's listed protein matches a much larger clone and diverges from this DNA's translation at residue 6, likely through a read error; the protein shown comes from the DNA. This chain joins TRDV2 and TRDJ1; TRDD3 might be the D (6 bases). No J gene is reported in TCRdb; it was inferred here by comparing the DNA with germline. From germline, CDR1 is GEAIGNYY and CDR2 EKD. CDR3 length: 14 residues. Trimming took 3 bases from V and 8 from J, leaving 18 bases between them. CDR3 loop: CACDSPGEYTKLIF. In DNA form, the CDR3 reads TGTGCCTGTGACTCTCCGGGGGAATACACCAAACTCATCTTT.

Ten or more counts support this clone. Translating this DNA gives a protein that differs at residue 14 from the TCRdb one, which belongs to a much larger clone; a read error is likely, and the protein shown is this translation. Called V gene: TRDV1; the J gene was not called; the listed D gene, TRDD3, was not tested against the DNA. CDR1 is TSWWSYY and CDR2 is QGS in the germline V gene. The CDR3 has 16 residues. CDR3 nucleotides: TGTGCTCTAAACCTACGGCACACCTGGGACACCCGACAGGTGTTTTTC. It encodes CALNLRHTWDTRQVFF.

This clone was detected many times. TCRdb's listed protein matches a much larger clone and diverges from this DNA's translation at residue 8, likely through a read error; the protein shown comes from the DNA. The V and J genes are TRDV2 and TRDJ1, with TRDD3 matching 7 bases. Germline lookup yields CDR1 GEAIGNYY and CDR2 EKD. The V segment lost 2 bases and the J segment 1 base; nucleotides outside the gene matches: 9. The CDR3 is made up of 16 amino acids. CDR3 sequence: CACDILGNTLTDKLIF. Here the CDR3 DNA reads TGTGCCTGTGACATACTGGGGAATACGCTCACCGATAAACTCATCTTT.

This clone was counted only a few times. This likely stems from a read error, as it lies one base from a far larger clone. The sample carries other DNA sequences with the same CDR3. The rearrangement links TRDV1 to TRDJ1; no reliable D call. This CDR3 comprises 16 residues. From germline, CDR1 is TSWWSYY and CDR2 QGS. In DNA form, the CDR3 reads TGTGCTCTTGGGGAAGCTGTTAGAGGCCTCCGGGGTAAACTAATCTTT. Its protein product is CALGEAVRGLRGKLIF.

This clone was observed a handful of times. TCRdb attributes to this sequence the protein of a much larger clone, which differs from the DNA translation at residue 9; a read error is likely, and the protein displayed is translated from the DNA. This chain connects TRDV2 to TRDJ1; 7 bases fit TRDD3. The J gene comes from matching the DNA to germline here; TCRdb lacks it. V gave up 3 bases and J gave up 0 bases; unmatched junction bases: 15. Germline values: CDR1 GEAIGNYY, CDR2 EKD. This CDR3 is built from 18 residues. The CDR3 DNA sequence: TGTGCCTGTGACCCAAAGGAGGAGTACTGGGGTAACACCGATAAACTCATCTTT. Its translation is CACDPKEEYWGNTDKLIF.

This clone was counted a few times. The translation of this DNA and the TCRdb protein of a much larger clone differ at residue 16, probably owing to a read error; the protein shown here is translated from the DNA. The chain carries TRDV1 and TRDJ1, with a possible D match to TRDD2 (6 bases). The CDR3 has 18 residues. Germline CDR1 is TSWWSYY and CDR2 is QGS. CDR3: CALGPPPSIVGVTDKRIF. CDR3 DNA sequence: TGTGCTCTTGGGCCTCCTCCTTCCATCGTAGGAGTCACCGATAAACGCATCTTT.

About this clone: A far bigger clonotype differs at one base, so this is likely a read error. At the DNA level, this CDR3 is encoded by other sequences in the same sample as well. The J gene is TRDJ3, the V gene TRDV2; TRDD3 matches at 9 bases. No J gene was available from TCRdb, and it was assigned here by a germline match of the DNA. Germline CDR1 and CDR2: GEAIGNYY and EKD. J gave up 0 bases and V 0 bases, and 20 bases lay outside the gene matches. The CDR3 is 24 amino acids. CDR3 amino acids: CACDTRVFNWGTTRDSWDTRQMFF. Here the CDR3 DNA reads TGTGCCTGTGACACCAGGGTCTTCAACTGGGGGACAACGCGCGACTCCTGGGACACCCGACAGATGTTTTTC.

As regards this clone: TCRdb records a much larger clone's protein for this DNA, with a difference at residue 5 that likely arises from a read error; the protein given is the translation of the DNA. This rearrangement joins TRDV1 to TRDJ1; D not resolved. The J gene, not given by TCRdb, was assigned here from a germline match of the nucleotide sequence. Germline V lookup: CDR1 TSWWSYY, CDR2 QGS. Trimming left V 4 bases short and J 0 bases short, with 15 bases between. The CDR3 length is 16 residues. The CDR3 DNA sequence: TGTGCTCTTGGGGGACGGGAGGTTTGGGACACCGATAAACTCATCTTT. It encodes CALGGREVWDTDKLIF.

In this sample, this clone turned up a few times. The TCRdb protein comes from a much larger clone and disagrees with this DNA's translation at residue 17, likely due to a read error; the protein given here is derived from the DNA. The V gene is TRDV1; the J gene was not called; no check of the table's D call, TRDD3, against the DNA was made. CDR1 is TSWWSYY, CDR2 QGS, per germline. This CDR3 region has 19 residues. For the CDR3, the DNA is TGTGCTCTTGGGGAATTCTCTAAAAGATTCCGTACTGGGTTTAAGGAACCCATCTTT. This gives the protein CALGEFSKRFRTGFKEPIF.